The present T cell receptor (beta chain) was sequenced within a study of vaccination and CD4 T cells after COVID-19. Treatment indicated: approximately 9-day PBMC culture with coronavirus spike peptide pools or control peptides (ViraFEST assay). V lost 7 bases, J lost 6 bases, and 25 bases lay in between. The germline CDR1 and CDR2 sequences are MNHNS and SASEGT. CDR3 size: 17 residues. An Oncomine TCR Beta short-read assay was used to sequence the DNA from cultured CD4+ T cells. TCRdb reanalysed the PCR reads using MiXCR and keeps one entry per CDR3 protein. This table holds roughly 20,000 distinct CDR3 sequences, roughly 47% found once. Regarding this clonotype: Its antigen is undetermined.

Specimen: CD4+ T cells from blood, cultured in vitro, collected before SARS-CoV-2 vaccination. The receptor comes from a human donor who had recovered from COVID-19. This rearrangement joins TRBV6-1 to TRBJ1-5, with D maybe TRBD1 (5 bases). Written as DNA, the CDR3 is TGTGCCAGCACCCTCACGGGGGGGAAGAGTGGGAGTCAGCCCCAGCATTTT. Translated: CASTLTGGKSGSQPQHF.